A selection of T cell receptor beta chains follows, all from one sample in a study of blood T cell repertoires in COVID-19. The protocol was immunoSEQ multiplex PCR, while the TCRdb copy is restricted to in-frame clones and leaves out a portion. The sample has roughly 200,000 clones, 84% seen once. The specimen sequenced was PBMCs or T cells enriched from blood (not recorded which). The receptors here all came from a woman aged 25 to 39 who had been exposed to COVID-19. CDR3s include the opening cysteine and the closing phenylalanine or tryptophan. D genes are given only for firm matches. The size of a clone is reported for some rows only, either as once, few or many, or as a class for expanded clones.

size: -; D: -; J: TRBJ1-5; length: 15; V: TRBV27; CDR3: CASSSTTGFNQPQHF; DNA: TGTGCCAGCAGTTCAACCACAGGGTTCAATCAGCCCCAGCATTTT
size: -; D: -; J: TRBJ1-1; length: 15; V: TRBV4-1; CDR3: CASSQDRGSGTEAFF; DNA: TGCGCCAGCAGCCAAGACAGGGGAAGTGGGACTGAAGCTTTCTTT
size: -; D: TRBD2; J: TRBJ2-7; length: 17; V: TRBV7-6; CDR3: CASSLESSSGGSYEQYF; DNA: TGTGCCAGCAGCTTAGAATCCTCTAGCGGGGGGTCCTACGAGCAGTACTTC
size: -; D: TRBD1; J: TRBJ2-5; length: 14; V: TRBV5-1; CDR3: CASSPGQYQETQYF; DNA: TGCGCCAGCAGCCCGGGACAGTATCAAGAGACCCAGTACTTC
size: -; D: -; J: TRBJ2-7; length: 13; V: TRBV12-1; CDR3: CASSFEGEHEQYF; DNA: TGTGCCAGCAGCTTTGAAGGGGAACACGAGCAGTACTTC
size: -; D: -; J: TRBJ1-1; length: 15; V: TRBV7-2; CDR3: CASSLAGGRGPEAFF; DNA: TGTGCCAGCAGCTTAGCAGGAGGGCGGGGGCCTGAAGCTTTCTTT
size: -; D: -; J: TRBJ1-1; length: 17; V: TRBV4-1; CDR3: CASSRVPQGLVNTEAFF; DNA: TGCGCCAGCAGCCGGGTCCCACAGGGTCTTGTGAACACTGAAGCTTTCTTT
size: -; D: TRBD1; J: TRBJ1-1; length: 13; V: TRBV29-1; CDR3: CSVVIQGGTEAFF; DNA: TGCAGCGTGGTTATACAGGGGGGAACTGAAGCTTTCTTT
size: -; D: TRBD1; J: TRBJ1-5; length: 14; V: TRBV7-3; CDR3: CASSLDRGGQPQHF; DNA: TGTGCCAGCAGCTTGGACAGGGGAGGTCAGCCCCAGCATTTT
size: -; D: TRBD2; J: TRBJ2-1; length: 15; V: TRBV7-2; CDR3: CASSQTGGVRGEQFF; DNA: TGTGCCAGCAGCCAAACGGGAGGGGTACGGGGTGAGCAGTTCTTC
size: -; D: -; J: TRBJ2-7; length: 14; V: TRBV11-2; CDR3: CASSFSGSSYEQYF; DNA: TGTGCCAGCAGCTTTTCCGGGAGCTCCTACGAGCAGTACTTC
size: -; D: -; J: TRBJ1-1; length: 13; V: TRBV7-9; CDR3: CASSLVMNTEAFF; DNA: TGTGCCAGCAGCTTAGTAATGAACACTGAAGCTTTCTTT
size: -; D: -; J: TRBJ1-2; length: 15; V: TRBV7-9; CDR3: CASSLGAGVNYGYTF; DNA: TGTGCCAGCAGCTTAGGGGCAGGGGTAAACTATGGCTACACCTTC
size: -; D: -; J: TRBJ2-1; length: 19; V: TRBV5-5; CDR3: CASSLVLRRGWRGHNEQFF; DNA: TGTGCCAGCAGCTTGGTACTGCGTCGGGGGTGGAGGGGTCATAATGAGCAGTTCTTC
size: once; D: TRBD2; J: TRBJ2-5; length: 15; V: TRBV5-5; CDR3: CASRNTGTSTETQYF; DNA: TGTGCCAGCAGAAATACCGGGACTAGCACGGAGACCCAGTACTTC
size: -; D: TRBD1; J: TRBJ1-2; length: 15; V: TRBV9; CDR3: CASSGWDSVGYGYTF; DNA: TGTGCCAGCAGCGGATGGGACAGCGTCGGGTATGGCTACACCTTC
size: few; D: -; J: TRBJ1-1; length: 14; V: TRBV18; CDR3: CASSPRMGDTEAFF; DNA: TGTGCCAGCTCACCACGGATGGGAGACACTGAAGCTTTCTTT
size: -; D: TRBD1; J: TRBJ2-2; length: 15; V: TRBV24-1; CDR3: CATSSSQGAVGELFF; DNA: TGTGCCACCAGTTCGTCCCAGGGGGCAGTCGGGGAGCTGTTTTTT
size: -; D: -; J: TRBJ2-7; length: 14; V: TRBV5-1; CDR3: CASSPVGLTYEQYF; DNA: TGCGCCAGCAGCCCCGTTGGCTTAACCTACGAGCAGTACTTC
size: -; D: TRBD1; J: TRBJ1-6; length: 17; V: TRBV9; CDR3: CASSSRTGGSYNSPLHF; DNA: TGTGCCAGCAGCTCCAGGACAGGGGGCTCCTATAATTCACCCCTCCACTTT
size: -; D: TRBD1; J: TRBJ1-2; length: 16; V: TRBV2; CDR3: CASSEEGGQGKDGYTF; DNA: TGTGCCAGCAGTGAAGAGGGGGGACAGGGGAAGGATGGCTACACCTTC
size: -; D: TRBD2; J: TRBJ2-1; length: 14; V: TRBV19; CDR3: CASSESGVYSEQFF; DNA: TGTGCCAGTAGTGAGAGCGGGGTCTACAGTGAGCAGTTCTTC
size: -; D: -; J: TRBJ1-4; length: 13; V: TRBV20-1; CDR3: CSASPGVNEKLFF; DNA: TGCAGTGCTAGTCCGGGGGTTAATGAAAAACTGTTTTTT
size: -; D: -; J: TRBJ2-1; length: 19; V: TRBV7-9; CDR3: CASSLIILAANSPYNEQFF; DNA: TGTGCCAGCAGCTTAATTATATTGGCAGCTAATAGCCCCTACAATGAGCAGTTCTTC
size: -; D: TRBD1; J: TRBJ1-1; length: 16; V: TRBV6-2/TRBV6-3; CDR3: CASSYLTGTENTEAFF; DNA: TGTGCCAGCAGTTACCTCACCGGGACAGAGAACACTGAAGCTTTCTTT
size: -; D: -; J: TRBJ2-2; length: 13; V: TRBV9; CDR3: CASSVTLTGELFF; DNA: TGTGCCAGCAGCGTAACTCTCACCGGGGAGCTGTTTTTT